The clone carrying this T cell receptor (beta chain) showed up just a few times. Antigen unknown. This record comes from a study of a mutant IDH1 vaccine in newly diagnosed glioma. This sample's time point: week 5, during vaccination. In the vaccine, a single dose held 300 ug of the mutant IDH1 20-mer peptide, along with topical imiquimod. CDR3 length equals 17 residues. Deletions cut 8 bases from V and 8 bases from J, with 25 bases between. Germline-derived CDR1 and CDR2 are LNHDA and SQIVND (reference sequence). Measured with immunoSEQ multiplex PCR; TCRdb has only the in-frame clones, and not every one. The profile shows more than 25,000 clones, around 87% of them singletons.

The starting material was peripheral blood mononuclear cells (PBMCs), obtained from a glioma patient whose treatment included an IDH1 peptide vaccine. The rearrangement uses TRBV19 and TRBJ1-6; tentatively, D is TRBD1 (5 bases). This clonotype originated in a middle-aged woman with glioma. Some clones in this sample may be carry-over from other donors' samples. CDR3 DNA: TGTGCCAGTGAAAAAAACGGACGGGGGGTAAACCATTCACCCCTCCACTTT. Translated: CASEKNGRGVNHSPLHF.